The 12 T cell receptor beta chains below come from one sample, sequenced in a study of beta chain features in type 1 diabetes. Study outcomes and limitations: When Type 1 diabetes patients were examined, their TCRB CDR3s proved moderately but significantly shorter in all four CD4+ subsets.

Sequenced material consisted of expressed TCRB transcripts (all of the isolated RNA was reverse transcribed). TCRdb's copy holds only in-frame clones and misses some; the assay was immunoSEQ multiplex PCR. Of 95,000 to 150,000 clones listed, 15% to 20% are singletons. No cognate antigen is known for these TCRs. The sequenced sample was central memory CD4+ T cells from blood. Receptors originate from a man aged 18 to 35 with type 1 diabetes.

This clone was counted at least ten times. This rearrangement joins TRBV5-1 to TRBJ2-2, with D hard to call. The CDR3 length is 15 residues. The germline CDR1 and CDR2 sequences are SGHRS and YFSETQ. Deletions cut 0 bases from V and 0 bases from J, with 6 bases between. The DNA of the CDR3 is TGCGCCAGCAGCTTGGACCGGCCGAACACCGGGGAGCTGTTTTTT. Its protein is CASSLDRPNTGELFF.

Only a few counts were recorded for this clone. This chain joins TRBV19 and TRBJ1-2; D may be TRBD1 (5 bases). Germline V gene data show CDR1 as LNHDA and CDR2 as SQIVND (reference sequence). The CDR3 totals 12 residues. V dropped 5 bases and J dropped 8 bases, with 12 bases sitting between them. The CDR3 sequence: CASSYEGSGYTF. The CDR3 region has the DNA TGTGCCAGTAGTTATGAGGGGAGCGGCTACACCTTC.

V is TRBV4-1 and J is TRBJ2-3, with 11 bases fitting TRBD1. The length of the CDR3 is 17 residues. CDR1 and CDR2 (germline): MGHRA, YSYEKL. Trimming at V came to 3 bases and at J to 4 bases, leaving 9 bases not matched to a gene. Written as DNA, the CDR3 is TGCGCCAGCAGCCAGGCGGGGGACAGGGGGTTGCCAGATACGCAGTATTTT. It translates to CASSQAGDRGLPDTQYF.

In this sample, this clone turned up a few times. V usage is TRBV20-1 and J usage is TRBJ1-1; D may be TRBD1 (5 bases). The CDR3 length is 10 residues. V shed 6 bases and J shed 7 bases, with 9 bases lying between them. Germline V gene sequence: CDR1 DFQATT, CDR2 SNEGSKA (reference sequence). The DNA for the CDR3 is TGCAGTGCGGGGACGTTTGAAGCTTTCTTT. Translating it yields CSAGTFEAFF.

The chain has TRBV15 and TRBJ2-7; unclear D gene. Trimming cost V 0 bases and J 6 bases, with 15 bases left between them. The CDR3 loop spans 15 amino acids. Germline V lookup: CDR1 LNHNV, CDR2 YYDKDF (reference sequence). CDR3 sequence reads: CATSREGSYPSEQYF. CDR3 in DNA: TGTGCCACCAGCAGAGAAGGGTCATACCCCTCCGAGCAGTACTTC.

The chain links TRBV5-1 to TRBJ2-5; D perhaps matches TRBD1 (6 bases). CDR1 SGHRS and CDR2 YFSETQ come from the germline V gene. With 0 bases removed from V and 2 bases from J, the gap between germline ends came to 11 bases. CDR3 size: 15 residues. The CDR3 sequence: CASSLVGTRQETQYF. The CDR3 DNA reads TGCGCCAGCAGCTTGGTTGGGACACGACAAGAGACCCAGTACTTC.

This clone has only a few counts. The genes are TRBV11-1 and TRBJ2-4; perhaps TRBD1 as D (5 bases). Germline V gene data show CDR1 as SGHAT and CDR2 as FQDESV (reference sequence). The CDR3 is 12 amino acids. V lost 5 bases and J 5 bases, leaving 7 bases between the germline ends. Here the CDR3 reads CASSGAENIQYF. In DNA, the CDR3 is TGTGCCAGCAGCGGGGCCGAAAACATTCAGTACTTC.

A few counts support this clone. This rearrangement joins TRBV28 to TRBJ2-5; no clear D. The CDR3 is 15 amino acids. Deletions cut 4 bases from V and 3 bases from J, with 15 bases between. CDR1 is MDHEN, CDR2 SYDVKM, per germline. The CDR3 loop is CASSSKLRKKETQYF. The CDR3 coding sequence is TGTGCCAGCAGTTCGAAACTTCGGAAAAAAGAGACCCAGTACTTC.

The rearrangement joins TRBV28 to TRBJ2-3; 7 bases map to TRBD1. The V gene's germline CDR1 is MDHEN and CDR2 SYDVKM. The CDR3 runs 12 residues. V lost 8 bases, J lost 6 bases, and 5 bases stayed unmatched. The CDR3 region has the DNA TGTGCCAGCCGACTCAGGGGGGATACGCAGTATTTT. Translation: CASRLRGDTQYF.

This clone has just a few counts. This rearrangement joins TRBV7-2 to TRBJ2-7; D gene unclear. This CDR3 is 15 amino acids long. Trimming removed 1 base from V and 2 bases from J, with 12 bases in between. In germline, CDR1 is SGHTA, CDR2 FQGNSA. The DNA for the CDR3 is TGTGCCAGCAGCTTAGGCGACATCACGGCCTACGAGCAGTACTTC. It codes for CASSLGDITAYEQYF.

CDR3 loop: CASSLAEYGETQYF. CDR3 in DNA: TGCGCCAGCAGCTTAGCGGAGTATGGGGAGACCCAGTACTTC. The gene calls are TRBV5-1 and TRBJ2-5, with a possible D match to TRBD2 (5 bases). V was clipped by 2 bases and J by 5 bases, with 13 bases between them. The length of the CDR3 is 14 residues. CDR1 and CDR2 (germline): SGHRS, YFSETQ.

The rearrangement links TRBV6-5 to TRBJ1-1; D remains ambiguous. The CDR3 has 13 residues. From germline, CDR1 is MNHEY and CDR2 SVGAGI. Trimming stripped 2 bases from V and 5 bases from J, with 9 bases between. This chain's CDR3 is CASSYGGRTEAFF. CDR3 DNA: TGTGCCAGCAGTTACGGCGGAAGGACTGAAGCTTTCTTT.